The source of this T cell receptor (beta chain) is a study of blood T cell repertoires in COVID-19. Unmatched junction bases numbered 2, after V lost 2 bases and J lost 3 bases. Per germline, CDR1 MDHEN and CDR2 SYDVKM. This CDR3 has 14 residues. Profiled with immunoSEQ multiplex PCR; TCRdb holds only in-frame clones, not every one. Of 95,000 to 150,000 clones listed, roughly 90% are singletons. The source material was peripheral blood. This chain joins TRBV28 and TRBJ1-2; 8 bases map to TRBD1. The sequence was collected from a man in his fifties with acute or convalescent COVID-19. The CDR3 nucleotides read TGTGCCAGCAGTTTAAGGACAGGGCACTATGGCTACACCTTC. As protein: CASSLRTGHYGYTF.